This T cell receptor (beta chain) was sequenced in a study of blood T cell repertoires in COVID-19. The data were produced by immunoSEQ multiplex PCR, yet TCRdb's version contains in-frame clones alone and is incomplete. The sample shows some 220,000 clones, 88% of them seen only once. The germline V gene has CDR1 SGHRS and CDR2 YFSETQ. CDR3 length: 15 amino acids. V was shortened by 0 bases and J by 4 bases, with 10 bases between the two germline ends. This clone has only a few counts. The TCR sequence derives from a woman aged 25 to 39 who had recovered from COVID-19. Input material: PBMCs or T cells enriched from blood (not recorded which). The genes are TRBV5-1 and TRBJ2-2, with D possibly matching TRBD2 (6 bases). Written as DNA, the CDR3 is TGCGCCAGCAGCTTGGGCCTCGGGGGCACCGGGGAGCTGTTTTTT. This gives the protein CASSLGLGGTGELFF.